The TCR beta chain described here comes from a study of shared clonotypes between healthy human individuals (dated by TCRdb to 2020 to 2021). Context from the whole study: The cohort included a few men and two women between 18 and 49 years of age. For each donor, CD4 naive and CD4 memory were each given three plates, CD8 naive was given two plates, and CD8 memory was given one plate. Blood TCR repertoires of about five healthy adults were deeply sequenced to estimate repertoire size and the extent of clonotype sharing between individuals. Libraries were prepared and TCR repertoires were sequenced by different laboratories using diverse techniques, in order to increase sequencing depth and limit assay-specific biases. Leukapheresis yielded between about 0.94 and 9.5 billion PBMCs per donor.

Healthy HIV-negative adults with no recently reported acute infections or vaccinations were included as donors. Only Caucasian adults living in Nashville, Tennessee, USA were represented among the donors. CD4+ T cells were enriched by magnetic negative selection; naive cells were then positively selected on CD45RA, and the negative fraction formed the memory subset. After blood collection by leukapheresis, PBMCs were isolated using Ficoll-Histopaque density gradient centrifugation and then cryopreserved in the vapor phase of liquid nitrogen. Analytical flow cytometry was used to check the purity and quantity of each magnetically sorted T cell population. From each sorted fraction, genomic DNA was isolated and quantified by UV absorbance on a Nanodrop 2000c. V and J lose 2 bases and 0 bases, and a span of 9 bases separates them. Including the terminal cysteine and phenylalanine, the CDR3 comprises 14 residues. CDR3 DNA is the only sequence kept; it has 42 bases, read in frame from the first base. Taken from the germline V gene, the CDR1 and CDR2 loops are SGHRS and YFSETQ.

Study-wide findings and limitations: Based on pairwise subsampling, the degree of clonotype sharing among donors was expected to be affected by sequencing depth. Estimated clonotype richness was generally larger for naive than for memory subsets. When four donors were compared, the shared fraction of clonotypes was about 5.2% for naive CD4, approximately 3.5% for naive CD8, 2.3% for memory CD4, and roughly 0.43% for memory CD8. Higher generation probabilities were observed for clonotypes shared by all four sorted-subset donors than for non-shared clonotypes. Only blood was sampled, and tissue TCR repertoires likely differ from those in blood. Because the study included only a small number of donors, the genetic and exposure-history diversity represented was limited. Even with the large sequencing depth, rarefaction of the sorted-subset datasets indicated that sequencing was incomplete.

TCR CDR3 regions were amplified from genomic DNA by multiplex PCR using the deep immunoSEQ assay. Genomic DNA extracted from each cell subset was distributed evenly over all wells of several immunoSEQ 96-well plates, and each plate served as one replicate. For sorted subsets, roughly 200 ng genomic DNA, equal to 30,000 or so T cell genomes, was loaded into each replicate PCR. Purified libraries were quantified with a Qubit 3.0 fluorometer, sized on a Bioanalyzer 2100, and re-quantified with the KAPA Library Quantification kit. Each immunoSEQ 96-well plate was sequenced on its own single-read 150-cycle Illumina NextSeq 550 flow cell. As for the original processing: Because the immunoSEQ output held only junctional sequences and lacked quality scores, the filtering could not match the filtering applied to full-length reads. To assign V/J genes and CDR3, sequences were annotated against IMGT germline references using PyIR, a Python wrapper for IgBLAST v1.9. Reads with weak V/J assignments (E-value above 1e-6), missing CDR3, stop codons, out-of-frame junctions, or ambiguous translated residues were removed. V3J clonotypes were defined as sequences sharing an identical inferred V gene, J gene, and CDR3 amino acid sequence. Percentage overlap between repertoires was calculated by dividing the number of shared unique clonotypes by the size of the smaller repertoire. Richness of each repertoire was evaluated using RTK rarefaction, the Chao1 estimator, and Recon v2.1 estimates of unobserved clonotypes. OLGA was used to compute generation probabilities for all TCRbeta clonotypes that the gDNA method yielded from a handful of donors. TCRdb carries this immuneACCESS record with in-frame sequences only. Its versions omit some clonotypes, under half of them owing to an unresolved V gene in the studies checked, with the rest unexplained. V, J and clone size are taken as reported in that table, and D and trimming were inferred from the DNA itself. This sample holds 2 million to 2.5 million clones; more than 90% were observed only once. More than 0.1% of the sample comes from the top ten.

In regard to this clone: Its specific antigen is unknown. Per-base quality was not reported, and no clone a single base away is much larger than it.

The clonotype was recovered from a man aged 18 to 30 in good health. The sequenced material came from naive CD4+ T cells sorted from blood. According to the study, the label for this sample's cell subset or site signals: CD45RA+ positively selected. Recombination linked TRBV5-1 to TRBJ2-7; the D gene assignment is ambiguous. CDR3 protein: CASSFTGHSYEQYF. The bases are TGCGCCAGCAGCTTCACCGGGCACTCCTACGAGCAGTACTTC.